This record covers a single TCR beta chain. Antigen: not known. From germline, CDR1 is SGHNT and CDR2 YYREEE (reference sequence). After removal of 4 bases from V and 9 bases from J, the junction contained 9 bases not matched to a gene. This CDR3 is 13 amino acids long. The data derive from a study of cytomegalovirus exposure and HLA in healthy donors. Whole-study findings and limits: A later analysis appeared to link common viral pathogens to several of the most significant clusters.

PCR involved 60 Vbeta and 13 Jbeta primers. Clones were read by immunoSEQ multiplex PCR, and TCRdb kept only the in-frame ones, dropping some. The table lists about 98,000 clones, roughly 77% of them singletons, with roughly 1.5% in the top ten. The sample was PBMCs. V is TRBV5-4 and J is TRBJ2-7; 8 bases fit TRBD1. The source is a man aged 35-49 years in good health and CMV-seronegative. For the CDR3, the DNA is TGTGCCAGCAGCGTGGACAGGGTCCCAGGGCAGTACTTC. Translating it yields CASSVDRVPGQYF.